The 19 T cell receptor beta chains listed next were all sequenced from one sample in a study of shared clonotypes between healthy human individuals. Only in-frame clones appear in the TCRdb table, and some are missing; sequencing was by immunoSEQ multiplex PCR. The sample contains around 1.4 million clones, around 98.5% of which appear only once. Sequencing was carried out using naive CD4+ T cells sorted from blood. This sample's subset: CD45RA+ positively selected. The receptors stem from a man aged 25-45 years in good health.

For the CDR3, the DNA is TGTGCCATCAGCCATACACAACAGGGATCCTACGAGCAGTACTTC. Protein sequence: CAISHTQQGSYEQYF. V usage is TRBV10-3 and J usage is TRBJ2-7, with D tentatively TRBD1 (6 bases). The CDR3 loop spans 15 amino acids. The germline CDR1 and CDR2 sequences are ENHRY and SYGVKD. V lost 6 bases, J lost 1 base, and 16 bases lay in between.

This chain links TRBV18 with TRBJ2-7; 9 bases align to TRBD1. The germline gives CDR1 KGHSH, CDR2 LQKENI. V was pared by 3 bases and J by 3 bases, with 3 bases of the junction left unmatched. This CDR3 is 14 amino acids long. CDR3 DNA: TGTGCCAGCTCACCCTGGGGACAGGGCTACGAGCAGTACTTC. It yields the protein CASSPWGQGYEQYF.

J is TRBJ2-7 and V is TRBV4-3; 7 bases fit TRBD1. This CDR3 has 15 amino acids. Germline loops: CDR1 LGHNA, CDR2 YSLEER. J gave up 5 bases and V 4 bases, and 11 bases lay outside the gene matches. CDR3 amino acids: CASSPNRGLGDEQYF. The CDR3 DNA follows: TGCGCCAGCAGCCCTAACAGGGGTCTCGGCGACGAGCAGTACTTC.

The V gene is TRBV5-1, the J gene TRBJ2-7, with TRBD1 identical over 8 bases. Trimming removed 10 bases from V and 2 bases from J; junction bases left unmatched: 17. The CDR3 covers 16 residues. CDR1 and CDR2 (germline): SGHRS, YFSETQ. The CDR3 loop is CASSLASGQVAYEQYF. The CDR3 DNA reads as TGCGCCTCAAGCTTGGCCTCGGGACAGGTAGCCTACGAGCAGTACTTC.

For the CDR3, the DNA is TGCGCCAGCAGCTTGGCCCCGGGGACAGGACTCTACGAGCAGTACTTC. Translating gives CASSLAPGTGLYEQYF. The chain links TRBV5-1 to TRBJ2-7, with 8 bases fitting TRBD1. Germline-derived CDR1 and CDR2 are SGHRS and YFSETQ. The CDR3 covers 16 residues. Trimming at V came to 0 bases and at J to 3 bases, leaving 8 bases not matched to a gene.

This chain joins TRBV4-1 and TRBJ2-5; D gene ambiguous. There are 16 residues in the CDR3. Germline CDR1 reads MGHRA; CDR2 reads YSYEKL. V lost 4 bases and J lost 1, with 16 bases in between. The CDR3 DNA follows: TGCGCCAGCAGCCGCAACCACCTCAAATTCCAAGAGACCCAGTACTTC. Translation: CASSRNHLKFQETQYF.

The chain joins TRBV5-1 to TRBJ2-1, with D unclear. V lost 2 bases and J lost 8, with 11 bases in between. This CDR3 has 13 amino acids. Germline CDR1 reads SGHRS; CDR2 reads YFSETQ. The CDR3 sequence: CASSFLLGDEQFF. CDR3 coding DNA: TGCGCCAGCAGCTTTTTATTGGGCGATGAGCAGTTCTTC.

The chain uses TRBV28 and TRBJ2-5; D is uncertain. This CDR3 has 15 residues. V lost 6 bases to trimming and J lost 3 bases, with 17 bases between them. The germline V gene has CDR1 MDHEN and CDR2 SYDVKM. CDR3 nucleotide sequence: TGTGCCAGCAGCCTAGTCGGACGGATTAAAGAGACCCAGTACTTC. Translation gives CASSLVGRIKETQYF.

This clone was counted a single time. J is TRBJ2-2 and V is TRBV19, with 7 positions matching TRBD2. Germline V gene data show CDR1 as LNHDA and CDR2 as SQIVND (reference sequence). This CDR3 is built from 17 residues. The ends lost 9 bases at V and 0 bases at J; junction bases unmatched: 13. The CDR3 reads CARERDGVDTNTGELFF. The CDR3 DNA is TGTGCCAGAGAGCGGGACGGTGTCGATACGAACACCGGGGAGCTGTTTTTT. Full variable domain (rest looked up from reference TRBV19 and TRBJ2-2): DGGITQSPKYLFRKEGQNVTLSCEQNLNHDAMYWYRQDPGQGLRLIYYSQIVNDFQKGDIAEGYSVSREKKESFPLTVTSAQKNPTAFYLCARERDGVDTNTGELFFGEGSRLTVL.

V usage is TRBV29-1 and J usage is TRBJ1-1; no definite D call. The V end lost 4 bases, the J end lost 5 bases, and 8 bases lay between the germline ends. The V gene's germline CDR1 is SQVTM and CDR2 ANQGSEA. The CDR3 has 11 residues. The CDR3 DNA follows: TGCAGCGTTGGGCTCTGGACTGAAGCTTTCTTT. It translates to CSVGLWTEAFF. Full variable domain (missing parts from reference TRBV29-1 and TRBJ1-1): SAVISQKPSRDICQRGTSLTIQCQVDSQVTMMFWYRQQPGQSLTLIATANQGSEATYESGFVIDKFPISRPNLTFSTLTVSNMSPEDSSIYLCSVGLWTEAFFGQGTRLTVV.

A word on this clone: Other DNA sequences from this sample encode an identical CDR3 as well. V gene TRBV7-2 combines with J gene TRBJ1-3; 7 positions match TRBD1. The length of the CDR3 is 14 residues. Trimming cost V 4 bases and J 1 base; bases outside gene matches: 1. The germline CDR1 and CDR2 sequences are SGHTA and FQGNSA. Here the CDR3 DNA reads TGTGCCAGCAGCTCAGGGGGGTCTGGAAACACCATATATTTT. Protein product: CASSSGGSGNTIYF.

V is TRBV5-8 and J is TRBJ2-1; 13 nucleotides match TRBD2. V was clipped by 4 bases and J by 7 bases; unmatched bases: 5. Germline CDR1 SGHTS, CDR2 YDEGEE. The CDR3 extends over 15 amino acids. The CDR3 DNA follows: TGTGCCAGCAGCCTTGGACTAGCGGGAGCAAATGAGCAGTTCTTC. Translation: CASSLGLAGANEQFF.

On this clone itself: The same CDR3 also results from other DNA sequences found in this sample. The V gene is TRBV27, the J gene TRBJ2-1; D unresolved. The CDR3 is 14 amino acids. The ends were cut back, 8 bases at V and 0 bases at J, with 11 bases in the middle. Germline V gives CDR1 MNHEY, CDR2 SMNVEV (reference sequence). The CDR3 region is CASSRVSSYNEQFF. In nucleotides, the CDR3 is TGTGCCAGCTCAAGAGTAAGCTCCTACAATGAGCAGTTCTTC.

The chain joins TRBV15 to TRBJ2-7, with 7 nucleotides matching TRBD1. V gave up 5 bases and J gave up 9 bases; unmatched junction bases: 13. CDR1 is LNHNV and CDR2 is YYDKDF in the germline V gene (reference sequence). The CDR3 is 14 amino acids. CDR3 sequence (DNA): TGTGCCACCAGCGGGGACAGTTACCAGCTTCGGCAGTACTTC. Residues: CATSGDSYQLRQYF.

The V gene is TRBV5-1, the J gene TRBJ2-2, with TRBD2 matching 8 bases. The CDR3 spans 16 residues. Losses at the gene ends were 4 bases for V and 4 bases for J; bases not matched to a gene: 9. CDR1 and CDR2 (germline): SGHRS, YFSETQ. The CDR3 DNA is TGCGCCAGCAGCATCCGAGGTAGCGGGATCACCGGGGAGCTGTTTTTT. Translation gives CASSIRGSGITGELFF.

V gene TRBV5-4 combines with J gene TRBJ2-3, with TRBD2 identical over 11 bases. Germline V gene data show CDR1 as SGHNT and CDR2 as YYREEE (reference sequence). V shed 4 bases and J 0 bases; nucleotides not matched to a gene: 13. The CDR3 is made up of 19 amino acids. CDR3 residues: CASSRASGTSGKSTDTQYF. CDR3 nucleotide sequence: TGTGCCAGCAGCAGAGCCTCCGGGACTAGCGGAAAAAGCACAGATACGCAGTATTTT.

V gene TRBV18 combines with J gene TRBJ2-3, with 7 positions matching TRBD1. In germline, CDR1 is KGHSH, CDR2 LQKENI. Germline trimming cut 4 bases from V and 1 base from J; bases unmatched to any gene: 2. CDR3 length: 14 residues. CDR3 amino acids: CASSLDRGTDTQYF. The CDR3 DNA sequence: TGTGCCAGCTCACTAGACAGGGGCACAGATACGCAGTATTTT.

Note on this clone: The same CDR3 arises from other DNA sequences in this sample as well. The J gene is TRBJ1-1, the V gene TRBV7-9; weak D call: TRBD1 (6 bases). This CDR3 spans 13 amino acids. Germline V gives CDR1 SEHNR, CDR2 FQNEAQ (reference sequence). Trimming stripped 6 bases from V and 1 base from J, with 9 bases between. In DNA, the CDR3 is TGTGCCAGCAGTTTGGACAGGAACACTGAAGCTTTCTTT. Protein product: CASSLDRNTEAFF.

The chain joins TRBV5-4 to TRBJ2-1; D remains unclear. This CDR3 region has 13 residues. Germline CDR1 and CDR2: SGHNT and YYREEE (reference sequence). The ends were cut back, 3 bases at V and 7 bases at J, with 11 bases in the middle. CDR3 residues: CASSSKAKNEQFF. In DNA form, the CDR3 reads TGTGCCAGCAGCTCTAAGGCCAAGAATGAGCAGTTCTTC.